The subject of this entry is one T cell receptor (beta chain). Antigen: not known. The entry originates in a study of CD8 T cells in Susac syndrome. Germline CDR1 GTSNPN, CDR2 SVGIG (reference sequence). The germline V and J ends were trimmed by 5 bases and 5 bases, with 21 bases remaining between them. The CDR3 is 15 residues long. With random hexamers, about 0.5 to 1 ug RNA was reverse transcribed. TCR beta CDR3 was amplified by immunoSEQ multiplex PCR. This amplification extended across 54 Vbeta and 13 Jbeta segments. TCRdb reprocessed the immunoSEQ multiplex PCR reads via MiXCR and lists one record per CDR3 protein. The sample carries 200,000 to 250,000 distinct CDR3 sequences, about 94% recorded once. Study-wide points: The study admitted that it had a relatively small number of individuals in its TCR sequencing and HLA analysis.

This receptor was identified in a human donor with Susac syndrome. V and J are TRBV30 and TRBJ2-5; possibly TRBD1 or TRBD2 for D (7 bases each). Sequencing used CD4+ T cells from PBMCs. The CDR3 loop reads CAWGKGGGREETQYF. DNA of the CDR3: TGTGCCTGGGGAAAGGGAGGGGGCAGAGAGGAGACCCAGTACTTC.